This T cell receptor (beta chain) was sequenced during a study of shared clonotypes between healthy human individuals. The table came from immunoSEQ multiplex PCR; TCRdb's copy has only in-frame clones and leaves some out. The sample shows under 1,900,000 clones, approximately 98.5% of them seen only once. This clone has a single count. Its antigen is not known. The V end was cut by 0 bases, the J end by 13 bases, with 10 bases between. The CDR3 loop spans 12 amino acids. From germline, CDR1 is SGHTA and CDR2 FQGNSA. Study findings and constraints: As a rule, naive subsets had a larger estimated richness than memory subsets.

The material sequenced was naive CD4+ T cells sorted from blood. Subset meaning: CD45RA+ positively selected. The origin of this receptor is a man aged 25-45 years in good health. This chain uses TRBV7-2 with TRBJ2-1; D is possibly TRBD2 (6 bases). The CDR3 bases are TGTGCCAGCAGCTTAGCTCTGGGAGGACAGTTCTTC. Amino acid sequence: CASSLALGGQFF.